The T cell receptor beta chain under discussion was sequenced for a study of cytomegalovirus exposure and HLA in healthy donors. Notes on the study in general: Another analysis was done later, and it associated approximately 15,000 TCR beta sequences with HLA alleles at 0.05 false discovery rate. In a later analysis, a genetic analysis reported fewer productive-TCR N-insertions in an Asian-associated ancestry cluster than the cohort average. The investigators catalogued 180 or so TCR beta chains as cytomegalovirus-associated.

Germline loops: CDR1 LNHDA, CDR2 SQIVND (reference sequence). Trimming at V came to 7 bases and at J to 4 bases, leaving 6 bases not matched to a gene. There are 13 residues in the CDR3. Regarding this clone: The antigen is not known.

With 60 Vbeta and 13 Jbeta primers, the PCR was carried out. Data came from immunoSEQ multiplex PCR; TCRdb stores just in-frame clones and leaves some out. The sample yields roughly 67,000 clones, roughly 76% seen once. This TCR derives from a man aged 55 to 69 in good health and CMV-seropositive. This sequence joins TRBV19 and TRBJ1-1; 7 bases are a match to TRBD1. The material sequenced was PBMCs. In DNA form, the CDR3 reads TGTGCCAGTAACGACAGGGTTATCACTGAAGCTTTCTTT. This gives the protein CASNDRVITEAFF.